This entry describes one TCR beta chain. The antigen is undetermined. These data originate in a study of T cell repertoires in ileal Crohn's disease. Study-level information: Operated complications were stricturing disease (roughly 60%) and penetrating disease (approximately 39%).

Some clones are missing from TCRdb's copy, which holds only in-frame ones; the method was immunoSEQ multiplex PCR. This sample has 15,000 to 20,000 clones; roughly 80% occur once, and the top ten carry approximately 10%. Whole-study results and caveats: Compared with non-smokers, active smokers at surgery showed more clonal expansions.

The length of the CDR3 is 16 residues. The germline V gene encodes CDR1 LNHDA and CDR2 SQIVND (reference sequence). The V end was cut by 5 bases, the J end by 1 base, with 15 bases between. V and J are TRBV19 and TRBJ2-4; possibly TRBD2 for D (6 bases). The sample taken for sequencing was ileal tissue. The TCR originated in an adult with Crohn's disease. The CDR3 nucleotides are TGTGCCAGTAGTGCCGGCCTAGCGCGCGCCAAAAACATTCAGTACTTC. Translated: CASSAGLARAKNIQYF.